This T cell receptor (beta chain) was recorded in a study of PD-1 blockade in classical Hodgkin lymphoma. The overall study: Nivolumab was administered to patients intravenously at 3 mg/kg every 2 weeks.

This table comes from immunoSEQ multiplex PCR, and its TCRdb copy is limited to in-frame clones, with some not included. Of 80,000 to 100,000 clones listed, approximately 94% are singletons. Findings of the study overall: Relapsed/refractory patients reportedly had the lowest baseline TCR diversity, below newly diagnosed patients, who were below healthy donors.

Time point: cycle 4 day 1 (C4D1), after more than 5 weeks of nivolumab. Each patient's relapse followed autologous stem cell transplantation, and brentuximab vedotin exposure varied. The best responses consisted of complete response, partial response or progressive disease. In the case of this clone: Its antigen is currently unknown.

Trimming took 5 bases from V and 1 from J, leaving 9 bases between them. The CDR3 has 14 residues. Germline V lookup: CDR1 SGHTA, CDR2 FQGNSA. This sequence joins TRBV7-2 and TRBJ1-3; D is perhaps TRBD1 (5 bases). This TCR derives from a human donor with classical Hodgkin lymphoma. Specimen: peripheral blood mononuclear cells (PBMCs), collected before the fourth cycle of nivolumab. The CDR3 coding sequence is TGTGCCAGCAGCCTCAGGGTGTCTGGAAACACCATATATTTT. This encodes CASSLRVSGNTIYF.